The next 23 T cell receptor beta chains were all read from a single sample in a study of response to subunit inactivated influenza vaccine (dated by TCRdb to the late 2010s). Interpreted using the paper, the time point label stands for: 45 days after influenza vaccine administration. Receptor amplification or capture employed RT-PCR. Sequencing took place on an Illumina HiSeq 2500. TCRdb reprocessed the public reads (quality trimming at Q25 with fastp, clone calling with MiXCR) and kept in-frame beta chains. A single entry per CDR3 protein holds the most common genes and DNA from its merged rows. A total of approximately 530,000 distinct CDR3 sequences appear in this sample, 10% to 15% of them only once. The biggest ten clones account for approximately 14% of the sample. Material: PBMCs from blood, obtained roughly 45 days after vaccination. Source of these receptors: a middle-aged man who received an inactivated influenza vaccine. Donor details come from another sample of the same person, matched by shared clones.

J is TRBJ2-7 and V is TRBV21-1; the table gives TRBD1 as D, unverified against the DNA. TRBV21-1 is deemed a pseudogene. The CDR3 contains 16 residues. CDR3 protein: CASSKSIRDGTYEQYF. CDR3 nucleotide sequence: TGTGCCAGCAGCAAAAGCATCCGTGACGGGACCTACGAGCAGTACTTC.

This clonotype occurred many times. The chain employs TRBV12-3 or TRBV12-4 and TRBJ2-7; 8 bases align to TRBD1. CDR3 length equals 14 residues. Losses at the gene ends were 4 bases for V and 0 bases for J; bases not matched to a gene: 2. The CDR3 DNA reads TGTGCCAGCAGTTCGGGACAGGCCTCCTACGAGCAGTACTTC. Amino acid sequence: CASSSGQASYEQYF.

The chain employs TRBV2 and TRBJ2-2; D is perhaps TRBD2 (5 bases). Germline V gene lookup returns CDR1 SNHLY and CDR2 FYNNEI. V was pared by 7 bases and J by 3 bases, with 15 bases between. CDR3 size: 15 residues. This CDR3 reads CASTRERPDTGELFF. CDR3 bases: TGTGCCAGCACGAGGGAGAGGCCAGACACCGGGGAGCTGTTTTTT.

At least ten counts were recorded for this clonotype. The V gene is TRBV11-1, the J gene TRBJ2-7, with D uncertain. V lost 3 bases and J 3 bases, leaving 3 bases between the germline ends. CDR3 size: 11 residues. Germline assignment: CDR1 SGHAT and CDR2 FQDESV (reference sequence). CDR3 nucleotide sequence: TGTGCCAGCAGCTTTGACTACGAGCAGTACTTC. Translation: CASSFDYEQYF.

This clonotype was counted ten times or more. The V call is TRBV6-1, the J call TRBJ2-7, with TRBD2 identical over 10 bases. The CDR3 loop spans 16 amino acids. Germline assignment: CDR1 MNHNS and CDR2 SASEGT. The V gene end was trimmed by 4 bases and the J gene end by 2 bases; junction bases not matched to a gene: 8. The CDR3 spells CASSGPGLATPYEQYF. The CDR3 DNA reads as TGTGCCAGCAGTGGACCGGGACTAGCGACCCCCTACGAGCAGTACTTC.

The rearrangement joins TRBV5-5 to TRBJ1-5; 7 positions match TRBD1. The CDR3 covers 15 residues. V lost 3 bases to trimming and J lost 0 bases; unmatched junction nucleotides: 3. Germline V gives CDR1 SGHKS, CDR2 YYEKEE (reference sequence). This chain's CDR3 is CASSWDSYSNQPQHF. The CDR3 DNA reads as TGTGCCAGCAGCTGGGACAGCTATAGCAATCAGCCCCAGCATTTT.

The chain uses TRBV24-1 and TRBJ2-2, with D tentatively TRBD1 (6 bases). The V and J ends lost 4 bases and 1 base respectively, with 9 bases between them. The CDR3 totals 15 residues. CDR1 is KGHDR, CDR2 SFDVKD, per germline. The CDR3 is CATSEPGQNTGELFF. The CDR3 bases are TGTGCCACCAGTGAACCGGGACAGAACACCGGGGAGCTGTTTTTT.

The genes are TRBV27 and TRBJ1-2, with TRBD1 matching 7 bases. This CDR3 is 13 amino acids long. The germline V gene has CDR1 MNHEY and CDR2 SMNVEV (reference sequence). V shed 6 bases and J 8 bases; nucleotides not matched to a gene: 9. This CDR3 is CASRQGTWKGYTF. The CDR3 nucleotides are TGTGCCAGCAGACAGGGGACCTGGAAGGGCTACACCTTC.

V usage is TRBV7-3 and J usage is TRBJ2-2; TRBD2 might be the D (5 bases). Germline CDR1 is SGHTA and CDR2 is FQGTGA. V lost 4 bases and J lost 1, with 13 bases in between. The CDR3 runs 16 residues. The CDR3 spells CASSSRAARNTGELFF. In nucleotides, the CDR3 is TGTGCCAGCAGCTCTAGAGCGGCGAGGAACACCGGGGAGCTGTTTTTT.

This clonotype came up a few times. The genes are TRBV5-6 and TRBJ2-3; the D is unclear. Between the trimmed V and J ends, which lost 1 base and 5 bases, there was a span of 17 bases. CDR3 length equals 16 residues. Looked up from germline, CDR1 is SGHDT and CDR2 is YYEEEE. The CDR3 DNA follows: TGTGCCAGCAGCTTGCGCTCCTTTAGCTTGCAAGATACGCAGTATTTT. Residues: CASSLRSFSLQDTQYF.

The V gene is TRBV19, the J gene TRBJ2-5; TRBD1 might be the D (6 bases). The J call may be in error: the DNA end matches TRBJ2-1 better. This CDR3 has 13 residues. Germline CDR1 LNHDA, CDR2 SQIVND (reference sequence). The DNA of the CDR3 is TGTGCCAGTAGTGCCGGGACAAAAGAGACCCAGTTCTTC. Protein sequence: CASSAGTKETQFF.

This clonotype was detected ten times or more. This sequence joins TRBV5-6 and TRBJ1-1, with no clear D. V lost 1 base, J lost 2 bases, and 12 bases lay in between. Germline V gene sequence: CDR1 SGHDT, CDR2 YYEEEE. This CDR3 has 15 residues. The CDR3, as DNA: TGTGCCAGCAGCTTGTCGTACGGATACAACACTGAAGCTTTCTTT. This gives the protein CASSLSYGYNTEAFF.

This rearrangement joins TRBV5-6 to TRBJ1-5, with a tentative D call TRBD1 (5 bases). CDR1 and CDR2 (germline): SGHDT, YYEEEE. Trimming removed 6 bases at V and 4 bases at J, with 17 bases between. The CDR3 is 15 amino acids. The CDR3 sequence is CASTIGGFGNQPQHF. CDR3 sequence (DNA): TGTGCCAGCACCATCGGGGGGTTTGGGAATCAGCCCCAGCATTTT.

The rearrangement uses TRBV6-5 and TRBJ2-1, with 8 positions matching TRBD2. The J segment lost 1 base and the V segment lost 2 bases, leaving 4 bases of the junction unmatched. The CDR3 covers 16 residues. The germline V gene has CDR1 MNHEY and CDR2 SVGAGI. CDR3 sequence reads: CASSYQRGQSYNEQFF. The CDR3 DNA reads TGTGCCAGCAGTTACCAGCGGGGGCAATCCTACAATGAGCAGTTCTTC.

In this sample, this clonotype turned up a few times. The rearrangement joins TRBV6-1 to TRBJ2-4; 8 bases map to TRBD1. Trimming cost V 5 bases and J 4 bases; bases outside gene matches: 7. Germline values: CDR1 MNHNS, CDR2 SASEGT. The CDR3 is 15 amino acids. The CDR3 DNA sequence: TGTGCCAGCAGTAGTTTTCAGGGGGCGAAAAACATTCAGTACTTC. Translation gives CASSSFQGAKNIQYF.

This clonotype was counted between two and nine times. V gene TRBV4-1 combines with J gene TRBJ2-4, with D possibly TRBD2 on 6 matching bases. V was shortened by 1 base and J by 6 bases, with 16 bases between the two germline ends. Germline V gene sequence: CDR1 MGHRA, CDR2 YSYEKL. The CDR3 consists of 16 residues. CDR3 nucleotide sequence: TGCGCCAGCAGCCAAGTGGTCGGGGGAGGAGGAAACATTCAGTACTTC. Translation gives CASSQVVGGGGNIQYF.

This clonotype has only a few counts. This chain uses TRBV28 with TRBJ2-7; D remains unclear. CDR3 length equals 16 residues. Germline V gene lookup returns CDR1 MDHEN and CDR2 SYDVKM. Trimming left V 3 bases short and J 0 bases short, with 15 bases between. CDR3 sequence (DNA): TGTGCCAGCAGTTTGCCCTGGACCGCAAGCTCCTACGAGCAGTACTTC. Encoded protein: CASSLPWTASSYEQYF.

The chain employs TRBV11-2 and TRBJ2-3; 8 bases agree with TRBD1. CDR3 size: 18 residues. V was clipped by 1 base and J by 6 bases; unmatched bases: 15. Germline-derived CDR1 and CDR2 are SGHAT and FQNNGV. This CDR3 reads CASSLVGAGGLNTDTQYF. CDR3 nucleotide sequence: TGTGCCAGCAGCTTAGTAGGGGCAGGGGGCTTGAATACGGATACGCAGTATTTT.

The V call is TRBV19, the J call TRBJ2-3; D uncertain. Per the germline V gene, CDR1 is LNHDA and CDR2 is SQIVND (reference sequence). This CDR3 has 12 amino acids. V lost 5 bases and J 4 bases, leaving 7 bases between the germline ends. Written as DNA, the CDR3 is TGTGCCAGTAGTGAGGTGGCAGATACGCAGTATTTT. Its translation: CASSEVADTQYF.

This clonotype was seen at least ten times. CDR3: CASSLRDGYEQYF. CDR3 DNA sequence: TGTGCCAGCAGTTTGAGGGATGGATACGAGCAGTACTTC. J is TRBJ2-7 and V is TRBV12-3 or TRBV12-4; D possibly corresponds to TRBD2 (5 bases). Trimming took 3 bases from V and 4 from J, leaving 10 bases between them. The CDR3 runs 13 residues.

This clonotype was detected ten times or more. J is TRBJ2-5 and V is TRBV4-1; TRBD1 or TRBD2 may be the D gene (6 bases each). V shed 3 bases and J shed 4 bases, with 18 bases lying between them. The germline CDR1 and CDR2 sequences are MGHRA and YSYEKL. The CDR3 extends over 16 amino acids. DNA for the CDR3: TGCGCCAGCAGCCACCGACTAGGGGGAGGTCGAGAGACCCAGTACTTC. Its protein product is CASSHRLGGGRETQYF.

The CDR3 reads CSATSGRGETQYF. CDR3 in DNA: TGCAGTGCTACTAGCGGGAGGGGAGAGACCCAGTACTTC. The chain couples TRBV20-1 to TRBJ2-5; TRBD2 matches 12 bases. CDR3 size: 13 residues. V was pared by 4 bases and J by 4 bases, with 1 base of the junction left unmatched. The germline V gene has CDR1 DFQATT and CDR2 SNEGSKA (reference sequence).

This clonotype was seen more than once but under ten times. This chain joins TRBV27 and TRBJ2-1, with a tentative D call TRBD1 (6 bases). The CDR3 is 15 residues long. V was shortened by 3 bases and J by 6 bases, with 15 bases between the two germline ends. Per germline, CDR1 MNHEY and CDR2 SMNVEV (reference sequence). CDR3 bases: TGTGCCAGCAGTTTGCAACAGGGAATTTCCAATGAGCAGTTCTTC. It specifies CASSLQQGISNEQFF.